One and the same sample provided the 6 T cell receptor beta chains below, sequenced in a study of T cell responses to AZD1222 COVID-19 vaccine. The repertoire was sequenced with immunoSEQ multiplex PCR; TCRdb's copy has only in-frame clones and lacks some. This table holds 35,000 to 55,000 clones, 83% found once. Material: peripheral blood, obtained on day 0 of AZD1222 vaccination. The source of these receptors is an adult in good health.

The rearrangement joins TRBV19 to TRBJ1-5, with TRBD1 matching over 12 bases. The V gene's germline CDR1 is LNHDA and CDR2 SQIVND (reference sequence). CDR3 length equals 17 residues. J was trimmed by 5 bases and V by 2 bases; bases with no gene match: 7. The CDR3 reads CASSIRIRDRGHQPQHF. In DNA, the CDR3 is TGTGCCAGTAGTATACGAATCCGGGACAGGGGGCATCAGCCCCAGCATTTT. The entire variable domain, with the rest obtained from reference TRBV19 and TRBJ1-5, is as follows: DGGITQSPKYLFRKEGQNVTLSCEQNLNHDAMYWYRQDPGQGLRLIYYSQIVNDFQKGDIAEGYSVSREKKESFPLTVTSAQKNPTAFYLCASSIRIRDRGHQPQHFGDGTRLSIL.

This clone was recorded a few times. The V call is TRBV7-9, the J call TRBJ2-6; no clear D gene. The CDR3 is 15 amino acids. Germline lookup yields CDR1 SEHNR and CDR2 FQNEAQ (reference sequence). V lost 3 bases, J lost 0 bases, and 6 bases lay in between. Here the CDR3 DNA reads TGTGCCAGCAGCTTCTTGGCCTCTGGGGCCAACGTCCTGACTTTC. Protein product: CASSFLASGANVLTF.

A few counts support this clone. The CDR3, as DNA: TGTGCCAGCGGGGGTTCGGCGCATGAAGCTTTCTTT. This sequence encodes CASGGSAHEAFF. This chain links TRBV28 with TRBJ1-1; TRBD1 might be the D (5 bases). Germline assignment: CDR1 MDHEN and CDR2 SYDVKM. The V gene lost 8 bases and the J gene lost 7 bases, with 14 bases spanning the gap. There are 12 residues in the CDR3.

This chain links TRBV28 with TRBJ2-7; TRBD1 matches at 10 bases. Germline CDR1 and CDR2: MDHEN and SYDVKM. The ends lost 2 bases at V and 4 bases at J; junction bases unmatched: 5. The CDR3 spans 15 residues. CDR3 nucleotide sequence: TGTGCCAGCAGTTTAGAGTTGGGACAGGGGTACGAGCAGTACTTC. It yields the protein CASSLELGQGYEQYF.

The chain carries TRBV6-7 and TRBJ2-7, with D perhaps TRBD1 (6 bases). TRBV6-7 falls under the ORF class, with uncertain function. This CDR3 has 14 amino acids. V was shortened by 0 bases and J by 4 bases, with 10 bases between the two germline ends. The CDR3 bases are TGTGCCAGCAGTTACTCGAACAGGGCGTACGAGCAGTACTTC. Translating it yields CASSYSNRAYEQYF.

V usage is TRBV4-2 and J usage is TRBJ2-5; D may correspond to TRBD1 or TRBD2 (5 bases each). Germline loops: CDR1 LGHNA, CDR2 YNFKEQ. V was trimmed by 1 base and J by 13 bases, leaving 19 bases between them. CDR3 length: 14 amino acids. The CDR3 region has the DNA TGTGCCAGCAGCCAAGTTGGGGGTAGTGCCCCTCTGTACTTC. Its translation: CASSQVGGSAPLYF.